One sample yielded the 14 T cell receptor beta chains listed below, sequenced in a study of CD8 T cells in ankylosing spondylitis. TCRdb recomputed calls from the 5' RACE reads with MiXCR, one row per CDR3 protein. Here the sample spans about 360,000 distinct CDR3 sequences, approximately 22% being singletons. Sequenced sample: blood, either unsorted or a sorted T cell fraction (not recorded which). The receptor source for this set is a male donor with ankylosing spondylitis or in good health (not recorded which).

The chain recombines TRBV10-3 with TRBJ2-3; 8 bases are a match to TRBD2. Germline values: CDR1 ENHRY, CDR2 SYGVKD. With V trimmed by 4 bases and J by 1 base, 4 bases remained unmatched. The CDR3 has 15 residues. CDR3 nucleotides: TGTGCCATCAGTGGCCGGGAGGGACGCACAGATACGCAGTATTTT. Amino acid sequence: CAISGREGRTDTQYF.

The sample holds a few counts of this clonotype. In nucleotides, the CDR3 is TGTGCCAGCACCACTAGCGGGGGACCTTACTACGAGCAGTACTTC. Its protein product is CASTTSGGPYYEQYF. This chain connects TRBV27 to TRBJ2-7; TRBD2 matches at 11 bases. This CDR3 contains 15 residues. The V gene's germline CDR1 is MNHEY and CDR2 SMNVEV (reference sequence). The ends lost 7 bases at V and 3 bases at J; junction bases unmatched: 8.

The chain joins TRBV7-2 to TRBJ2-1; TRBD2 might be the D (7 bases). Trimming removed 5 bases at V and 0 bases at J, with 14 bases between. The CDR3 totals 16 residues. Germline V lookup: CDR1 SGHTA, CDR2 FQGNSA. The CDR3 loop reads CASSTRGASSYNEQFF. CDR3 DNA: TGTGCCAGCAGCACTCGGGGGGCGAGCTCCTACAATGAGCAGTTCTTC.

This clonotype was observed a handful of times. The chain is built from TRBV12-3 or TRBV12-4 and TRBJ1-5, with a tentative D call TRBD1 (6 bases). The length of the CDR3 is 17 residues. The ends were cut back, 5 bases at V and 3 bases at J, with 20 bases in the middle. The CDR3 sequence: CASSTHSGVRVNQPQHF. The CDR3 nucleotides are TGTGCCAGCAGTACCCATTCAGGGGTGCGGGTCAATCAGCCCCAGCATTTT.

In its sample, this clonotype was seen a few times. The chain is built from TRBV11-1 and TRBJ2-1, with 7 bases fitting TRBD2. J lost 0 bases, V lost 5 bases, and 19 bases had no gene match. Per the germline V gene, CDR1 is SGHAT and CDR2 is FQDESV (reference sequence). CDR3 size: 20 residues. CDR3 residues: CASSARGAGERGSSYNEQFF. The CDR3 bases are TGTGCCAGCAGCGCCCGGGGCGCGGGGGAGCGGGGTAGCTCCTACAATGAGCAGTTCTTC.

This clonotype appeared once. The rearrangement joins TRBV7-9 to TRBJ2-1, with a possible D match to TRBD2 (6 bases). The germline gives CDR1 SEHNR, CDR2 FQNEAQ (reference sequence). V was shortened by 0 bases and J by 4 bases, with 13 bases between the two germline ends. This CDR3 comprises 16 residues. CDR3 loop: CASSLARGREYNEQFF. For the CDR3, the DNA is TGTGCCAGCAGCTTAGCCCGAGGGCGGGAATACAATGAGCAGTTCTTC.

The rearrangement joins TRBV21-1 to TRBJ2-3; the table assigns TRBD1, which was not confirmed against the DNA. TRBV21-1 is deemed a pseudogene. This CDR3 comprises 13 residues. In DNA, the CDR3 is TGTGCCAGCAGCCGTACAGGGTTGGATACGCAGTATTTT. Its protein product is CASSRTGLDTQYF.

This clonotype turned up a few times. The V call is TRBV9, the J call TRBJ2-5; 7 nucleotides match TRBD2. V shed 0 bases, J shed 1 base, and the junction held 3 bases outside the gene matches. The CDR3 has 15 residues. Germline lookup yields CDR1 SGDLS and CDR2 YYNGEE. The CDR3 loop is CASSVGGGPQETQYF. The CDR3 DNA reads as TGTGCCAGCAGCGTAGGCGGGGGTCCCCAAGAGACCCAGTACTTC.

V gene TRBV20-1 combines with J gene TRBJ1-5; 7 bases align to TRBD1. Losses at the gene ends were 5 bases for V and 0 bases for J; bases not matched to a gene: 4. The CDR3 has 14 residues. Germline assignment: CDR1 DFQATT and CDR2 SNEGSKA (reference sequence). The CDR3 DNA reads TGCAGTGCTGACAGGGACGATAGCAATCAGCCCCAGCATTTT. Amino acid sequence: CSADRDDSNQPQHF.

The J gene is TRBJ2-3, the V gene TRBV9; weak D call: TRBD2 (5 bases). CDR3 length: 13 residues. Trimming took off 7 bases at V and 2 bases at J, with 11 bases between the two ends. Germline lookup yields CDR1 SGDLS and CDR2 YYNGEE. The chain's CDR3 is CASEDSATDTQYF. As DNA, the CDR3 is TGTGCCAGCGAGGACTCCGCCACAGATACGCAGTATTTT.

This clonotype was observed a few times. The chain links TRBV30 to TRBJ2-5; tentatively, D is TRBD1 (6 bases). Trimming took 5 bases from V and 3 from J, leaving 10 bases between them. The CDR3 has 12 amino acids. Germline loops: CDR1 GTSNPN, CDR2 SVGIG (reference sequence). The CDR3, as DNA: TGTGCCTGGTCGGACAGTGAAGAGACCCAGTACTTC. Amino acid sequence: CAWSDSEETQYF.

This clonotype has a handful of counts. V gene TRBV3-1 combines with J gene TRBJ2-7, with D possibly matching TRBD2 (6 bases). V dropped 1 base and J dropped 2 bases, with 18 bases sitting between them. CDR3 length: 17 residues. Germline V gene sequence: CDR1 LGHDT, CDR2 YNNKEL (reference sequence). In nucleotides, the CDR3 is TGTGCCAGCAGCCAAGTCCCTGGTGGGGGGTACACCTACGAGCAGTACTTC. Translated: CASSQVPGGGYTYEQYF.

V usage is TRBV12-3 or TRBV12-4 and J usage is TRBJ2-5, with D possibly called TRBD1 or TRBD2 (5 bases each). This CDR3 is built from 15 residues. V lost 6 bases, J lost 7 bases, and 21 bases lay in between. CDR3 protein: CASSDGTADGRTQYF. The DNA of the CDR3 is TGTGCCAGCAGCGATGGGACCGCTGATGGACGGACCCAGTACTTC.

This clonotype was observed a handful of times. The chain has TRBV10-3 and TRBJ2-7, with a weak D call TRBD1 (5 bases). Trimming stripped 3 bases from V and 3 bases from J, with 9 bases between. The CDR3 consists of 13 residues. CDR1 and CDR2 (germline): ENHRY, SYGVKD. For the CDR3, the DNA is TGTGCCATCAGTGAAGGGCAGGGCTACGAGCAGTACTTC. Residues: CAISEGQGYEQYF.